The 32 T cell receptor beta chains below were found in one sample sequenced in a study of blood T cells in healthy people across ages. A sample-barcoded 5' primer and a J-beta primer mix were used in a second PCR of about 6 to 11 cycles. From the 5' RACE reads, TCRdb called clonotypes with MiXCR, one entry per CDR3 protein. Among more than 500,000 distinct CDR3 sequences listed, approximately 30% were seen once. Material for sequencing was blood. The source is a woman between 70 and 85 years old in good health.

The CDR3 nucleotides are TGTGCCAGCAGCTCTCGGACAGCGAGTAATGAAAAACTGTTTTTT. This translates into CASSSRTASNEKLFF. V is TRBV7-9 and J is TRBJ1-4; D is perhaps TRBD1 (6 bases). Germline CDR1 and CDR2: SEHNR and FQNEAQ (reference sequence). This CDR3 contains 15 residues. Trimming left V 4 bases short and J 4 bases short, with 13 bases between.

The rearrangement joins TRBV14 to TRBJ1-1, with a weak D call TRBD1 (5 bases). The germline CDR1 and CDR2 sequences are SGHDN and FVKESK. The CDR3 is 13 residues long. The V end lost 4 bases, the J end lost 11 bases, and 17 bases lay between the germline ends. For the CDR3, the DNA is TGTGCCAGCAGCCCTAACAGGTACTCCGGGGCTTTCTTT. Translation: CASSPNRYSGAFF.

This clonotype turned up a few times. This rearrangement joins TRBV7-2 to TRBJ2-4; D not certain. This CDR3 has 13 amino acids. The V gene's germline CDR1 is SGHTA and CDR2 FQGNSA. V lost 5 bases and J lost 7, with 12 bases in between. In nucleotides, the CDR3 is TGTGCCAGCAGCCCGGCTATAGGGAACATTCAGTACTTC. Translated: CASSPAIGNIQYF. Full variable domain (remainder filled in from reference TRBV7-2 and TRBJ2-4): GAGVSQSPSNKVTEKGKDVELRCDPISGHTALYWYRQSLGQGLEFLIYFQGNSAPDKSGLPSDRFSAERTGGSVSTLTIQRTQQEDSAVYLCASSPAIGNIQYFGAGTRLSVL.

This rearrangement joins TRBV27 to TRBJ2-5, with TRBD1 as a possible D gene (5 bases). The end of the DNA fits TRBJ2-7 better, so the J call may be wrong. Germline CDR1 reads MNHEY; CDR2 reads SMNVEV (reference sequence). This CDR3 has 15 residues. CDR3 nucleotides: TGTGCCAGCAGTTTATCGCAAACAGGCTACTACGAGCAGTACTTC. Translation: CASSLSQTGYYEQYF.

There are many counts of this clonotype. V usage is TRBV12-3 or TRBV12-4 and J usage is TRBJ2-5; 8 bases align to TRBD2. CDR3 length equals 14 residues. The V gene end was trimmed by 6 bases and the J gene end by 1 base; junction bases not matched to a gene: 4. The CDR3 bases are TGTGCCAGCAGCTTCCGGGGGGGCCAAGAGACCCAGTACTTC. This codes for CASSFRGGQETQYF.

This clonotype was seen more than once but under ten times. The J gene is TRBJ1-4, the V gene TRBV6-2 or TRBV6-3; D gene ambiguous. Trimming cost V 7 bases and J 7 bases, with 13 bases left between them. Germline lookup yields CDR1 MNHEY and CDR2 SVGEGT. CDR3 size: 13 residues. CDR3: CASNNPAGEKLFF. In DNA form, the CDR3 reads TGTGCCAGCAATAACCCCGCGGGTGAAAAACTGTTTTTT.

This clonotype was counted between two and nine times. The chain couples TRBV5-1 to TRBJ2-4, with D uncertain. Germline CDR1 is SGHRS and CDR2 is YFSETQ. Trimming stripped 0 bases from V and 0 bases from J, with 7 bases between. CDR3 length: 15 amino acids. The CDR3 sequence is CASSLALGAKNIQYF. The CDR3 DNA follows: TGCGCCAGCAGCTTGGCCCTCGGAGCCAAAAACATTCAGTACTTC.

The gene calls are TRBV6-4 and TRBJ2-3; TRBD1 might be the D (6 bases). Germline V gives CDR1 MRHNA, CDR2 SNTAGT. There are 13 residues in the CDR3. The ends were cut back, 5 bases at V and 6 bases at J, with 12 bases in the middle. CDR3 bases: TGTGCCAGCAGTACCGGGACACTGGATACGCAGTATTTT. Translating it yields CASSTGTLDTQYF.

In nucleotides, the CDR3 is TGTGCCAGCAGCTTCGCCGGGACTAGTGAAGAGACCCAGTACTTC. Protein sequence: CASSFAGTSEETQYF. This rearrangement joins TRBV5-6 to TRBJ2-5, with 8 bases fitting TRBD2. Germline values: CDR1 SGHDT, CDR2 YYEEEE. The CDR3 length is 15 residues. Trimming removed 2 bases from V and 3 bases from J; junction bases left unmatched: 6.

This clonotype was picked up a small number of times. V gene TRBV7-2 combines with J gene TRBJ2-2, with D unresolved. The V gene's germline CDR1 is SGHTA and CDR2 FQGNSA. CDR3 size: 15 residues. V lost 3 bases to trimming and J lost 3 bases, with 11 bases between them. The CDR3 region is CASSLEWSHTGELFF. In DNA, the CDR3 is TGTGCCAGCAGCTTGGAGTGGAGCCACACCGGGGAGCTGTTTTTT.

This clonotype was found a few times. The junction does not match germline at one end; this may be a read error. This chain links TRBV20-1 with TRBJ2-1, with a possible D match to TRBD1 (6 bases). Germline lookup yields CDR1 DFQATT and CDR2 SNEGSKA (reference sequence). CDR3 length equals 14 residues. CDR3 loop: CSATPVQGYDEQFF. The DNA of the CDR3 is TGCAGTGCAACTCCGGTACAGGGCTACGATGAGCAGTTCTTC.

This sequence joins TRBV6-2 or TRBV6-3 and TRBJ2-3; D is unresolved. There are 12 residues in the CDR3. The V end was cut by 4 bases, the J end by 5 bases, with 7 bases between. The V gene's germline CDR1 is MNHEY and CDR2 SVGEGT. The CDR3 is CASSSRIDTQYF. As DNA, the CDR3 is TGTGCCAGCAGTTCACGAATAGATACGCAGTATTTT.

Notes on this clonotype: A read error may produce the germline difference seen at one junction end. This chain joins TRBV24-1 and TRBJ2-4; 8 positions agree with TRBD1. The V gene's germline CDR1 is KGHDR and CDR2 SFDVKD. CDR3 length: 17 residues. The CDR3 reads CATSDPDRGKAKNIRYF. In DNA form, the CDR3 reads TGTGCCACCAGTGACCCTGACAGGGGAAAAGCCAAAAACATTCGGTACTTC.

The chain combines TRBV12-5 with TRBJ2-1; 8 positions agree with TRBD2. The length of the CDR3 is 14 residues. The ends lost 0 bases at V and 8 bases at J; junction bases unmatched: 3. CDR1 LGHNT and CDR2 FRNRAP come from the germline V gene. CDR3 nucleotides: TGTGCTAGTGGTTTGGTCGGGGGGGCCCATGAGCAGTTCTTC. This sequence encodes CASGLVGGAHEQFF.

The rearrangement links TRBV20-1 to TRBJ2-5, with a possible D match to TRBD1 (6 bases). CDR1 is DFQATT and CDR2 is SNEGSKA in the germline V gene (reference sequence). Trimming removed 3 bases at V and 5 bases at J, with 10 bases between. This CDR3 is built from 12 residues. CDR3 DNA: TGCAGTGCTAGGAACCAGGGGGAGACCCAGTACTTC. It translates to CSARNQGETQYF.

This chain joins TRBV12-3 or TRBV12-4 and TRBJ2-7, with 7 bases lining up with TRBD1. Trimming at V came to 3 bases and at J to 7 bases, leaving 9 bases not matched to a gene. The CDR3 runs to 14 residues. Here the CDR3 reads CASSLMGLQGEQYF. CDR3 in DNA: TGTGCCAGCAGTTTGATGGGGTTACAGGGGGAGCAGTACTTC.

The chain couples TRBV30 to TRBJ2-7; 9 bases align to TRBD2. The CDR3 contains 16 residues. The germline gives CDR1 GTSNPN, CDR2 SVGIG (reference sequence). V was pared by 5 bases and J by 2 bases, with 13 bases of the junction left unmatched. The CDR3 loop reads CAWGGVLAGITYEQYF. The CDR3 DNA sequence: TGTGCCTGGGGAGGGGTCCTAGCGGGGATCACCTACGAGCAGTACTTC.

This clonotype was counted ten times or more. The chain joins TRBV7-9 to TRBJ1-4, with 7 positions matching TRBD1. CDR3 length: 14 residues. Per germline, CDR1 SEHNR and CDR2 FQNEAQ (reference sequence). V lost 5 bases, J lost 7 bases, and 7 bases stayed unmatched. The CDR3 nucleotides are TGTGCCAGCAGCAACAGGGGAGATACTGAAAAACTGTTTTTT. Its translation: CASSNRGDTEKLFF.

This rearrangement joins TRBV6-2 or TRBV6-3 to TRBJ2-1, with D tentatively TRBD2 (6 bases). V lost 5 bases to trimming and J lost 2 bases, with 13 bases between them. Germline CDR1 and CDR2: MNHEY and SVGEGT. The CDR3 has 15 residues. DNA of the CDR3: TGTGCCAGCAGTGCCCGGGACTTTCCCTACAATGAGCAGTTCTTC. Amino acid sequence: CASSARDFPYNEQFF.

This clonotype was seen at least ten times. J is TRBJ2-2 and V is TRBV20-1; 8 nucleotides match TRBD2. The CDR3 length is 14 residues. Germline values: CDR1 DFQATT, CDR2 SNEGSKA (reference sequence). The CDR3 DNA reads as TGCAGCGCGCGGGCGGGGGGGAACACCGGGGAGCTGTTTTTT. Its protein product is CSARAGGNTGELFF.

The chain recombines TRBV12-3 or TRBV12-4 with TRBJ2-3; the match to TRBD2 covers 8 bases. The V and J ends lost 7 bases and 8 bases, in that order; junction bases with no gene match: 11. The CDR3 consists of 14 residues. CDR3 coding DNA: TGTGCCAGCACCATAGCGGGATCGACCGGTACGCAGTATTTT. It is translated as CASTIAGSTGTQYF.

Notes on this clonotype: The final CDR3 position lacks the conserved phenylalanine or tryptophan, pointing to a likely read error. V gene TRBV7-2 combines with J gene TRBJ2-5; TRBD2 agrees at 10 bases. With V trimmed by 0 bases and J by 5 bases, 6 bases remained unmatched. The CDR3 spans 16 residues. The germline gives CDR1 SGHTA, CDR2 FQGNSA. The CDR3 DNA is TGTGCCAGCAGCTTAGCGTTGGTAGCGGGGGGTGAGACCCAGTACTCC. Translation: CASSLALVAGGETQYS.

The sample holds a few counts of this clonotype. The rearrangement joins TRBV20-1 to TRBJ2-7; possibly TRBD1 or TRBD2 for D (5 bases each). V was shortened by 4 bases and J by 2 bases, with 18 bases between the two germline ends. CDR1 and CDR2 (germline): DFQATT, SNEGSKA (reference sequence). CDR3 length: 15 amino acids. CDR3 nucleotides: TGCAGTGCTACCGGGGACCCCCGAAACCCCTACGAGCAGTACTTC. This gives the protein CSATGDPRNPYEQYF.

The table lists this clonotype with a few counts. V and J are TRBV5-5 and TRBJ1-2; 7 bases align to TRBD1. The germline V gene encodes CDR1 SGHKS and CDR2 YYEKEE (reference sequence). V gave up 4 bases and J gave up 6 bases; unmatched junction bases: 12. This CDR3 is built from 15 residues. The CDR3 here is CASSPTQATGNGYTF. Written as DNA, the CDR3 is TGTGCCAGCAGCCCCACCCAAGCGACAGGGAATGGCTACACCTTC.

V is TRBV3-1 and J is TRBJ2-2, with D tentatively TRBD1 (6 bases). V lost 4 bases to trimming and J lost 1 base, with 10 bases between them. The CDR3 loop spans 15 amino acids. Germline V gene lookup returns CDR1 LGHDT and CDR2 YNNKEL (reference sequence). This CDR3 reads CASSPGQMNTGELFF. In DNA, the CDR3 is TGTGCCAGCAGCCCGGGACAAATGAACACCGGGGAGCTGTTTTTT.

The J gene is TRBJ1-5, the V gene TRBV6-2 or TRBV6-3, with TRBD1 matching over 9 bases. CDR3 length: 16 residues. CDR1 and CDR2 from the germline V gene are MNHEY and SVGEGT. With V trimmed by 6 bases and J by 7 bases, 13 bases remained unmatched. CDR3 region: CASSPGQGTVRQPQHF. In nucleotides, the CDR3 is TGTGCCAGCAGCCCCGGACAGGGGACGGTTCGACAGCCCCAGCATTTT.

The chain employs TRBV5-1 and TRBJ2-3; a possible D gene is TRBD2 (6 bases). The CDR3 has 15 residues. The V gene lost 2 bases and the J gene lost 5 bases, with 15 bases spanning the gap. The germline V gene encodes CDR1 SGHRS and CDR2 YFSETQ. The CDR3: CASSFSRGLEDTQYF. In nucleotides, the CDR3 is TGCGCCAGCAGCTTCTCGCGGGGACTCGAAGATACGCAGTATTTT.

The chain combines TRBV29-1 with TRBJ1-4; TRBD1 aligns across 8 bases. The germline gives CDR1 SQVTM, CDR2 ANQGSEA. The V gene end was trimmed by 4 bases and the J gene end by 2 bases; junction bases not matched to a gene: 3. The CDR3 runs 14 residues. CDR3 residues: CSVARQGTNEKLFF. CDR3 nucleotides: TGCAGCGTTGCCCGACAGGGGACTAATGAAAAACTGTTTTTT.

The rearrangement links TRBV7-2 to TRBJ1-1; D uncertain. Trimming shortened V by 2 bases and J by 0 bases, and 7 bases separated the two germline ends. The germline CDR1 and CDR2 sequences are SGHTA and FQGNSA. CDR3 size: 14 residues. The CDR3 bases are TGTGCCAGCAGCTTAAGCTCCATGAACACTGAAGCTTTCTTT. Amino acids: CASSLSSMNTEAFF.

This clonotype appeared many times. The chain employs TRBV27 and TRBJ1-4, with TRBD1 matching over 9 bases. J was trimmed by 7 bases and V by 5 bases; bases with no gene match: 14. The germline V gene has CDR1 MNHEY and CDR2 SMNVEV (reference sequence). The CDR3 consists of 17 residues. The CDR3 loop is CASSPTPGTGKGEKLFF. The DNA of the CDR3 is TGTGCCAGCAGTCCAACCCCCGGGACAGGGAAAGGTGAAAAACTGTTTTTT.

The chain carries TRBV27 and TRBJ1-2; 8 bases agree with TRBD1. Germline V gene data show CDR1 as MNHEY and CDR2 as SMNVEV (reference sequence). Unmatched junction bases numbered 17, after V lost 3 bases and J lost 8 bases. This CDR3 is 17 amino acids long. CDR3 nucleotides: TGTGCCAGCAGTTTCCTCGATGGACAGGGAGTGGTGTGGGGCTACACCTTC. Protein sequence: CASSFLDGQGVVWGYTF.

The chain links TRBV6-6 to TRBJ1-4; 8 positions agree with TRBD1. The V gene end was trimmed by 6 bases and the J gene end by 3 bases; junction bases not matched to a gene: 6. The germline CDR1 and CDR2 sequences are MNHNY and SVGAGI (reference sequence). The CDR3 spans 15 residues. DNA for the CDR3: TGTGCCAGCAGCCCCGGACAGGGATCTAATGAAAAACTGTTTTTT. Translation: CASSPGQGSNEKLFF.